This TCR beta chain was observed in a study of T cell responses to AZD1222 COVID-19 vaccine. The study, taken as a whole, reports: Two AZD1222 administrations were followed by greater Spike-specific TCR breadth and depth. CD4 TCRs associated with vaccination spanned spike, dominating at 160-218 and 743-854.

Clones were read by immunoSEQ multiplex PCR, and TCRdb kept only the in-frame ones, dropping some. The sample contains 180,000 or so clones, roughly 91% of which appear only once. CDR1 and CDR2 (germline): SGHDT, YYEEEE. The CDR3 is made up of 15 amino acids. Trimming removed 4 bases from V and 2 bases from J, with 13 bases in between. As to this clone: Its matching antigen is unknown.

Material: peripheral blood, obtained 28 days after the second AZD1222 dose. The chain is built from TRBV5-6 and TRBJ2-1; D gene unclear. The clonotype originates from an adult who received the AZD1222 COVID-19 vaccine. The DNA for the CDR3 is TGTGCCAGCAGCCCGGGTCCGGAGCCCTACAATGAGCAGTTCTTC. It encodes CASSPGPEPYNEQFF.